This TCR beta chain originates from a study of preoperative IRX-2 immunotherapy in early breast cancer. This CDR3 comprises 23 residues. V was pared by 7 bases and J by 0 bases, with 37 bases between. Germline loops: CDR1 WNHNN, CDR2 SYGVQD (reference sequence). This clone appeared a few times. Regarding treatment: preoperative locoregional IRX-2 cytokine immunotherapy. The method was immunoSEQ multiplex PCR; TCRdb's version includes in-frame clones alone and lacks a portion of them. The sample has under 850 clones, 65% to 85% seen once. This chain links TRBV10-1 with TRBJ1-5; D is uncertain. The sequencing here drew on tumor tissue, taken after IRX-2 immunotherapy. The TCR was taken from a human donor with breast cancer. The CDR3 region is CASKSEDGHVPYHSQNSNQPQHF. The DNA of the CDR3 is TGCGCCAGCAAATCCGAAGACGGGCATGTTCCCTATCACTCCCAAAATAGCAATCAGCCCCAGCATTTT.